The clone carrying this T cell receptor beta chain was detected only a few times. Antigen specificity is unknown. These data originate in a study of T-cell reconstitution after alpha-beta-depleted transplantation in children. Study results and caveats: Surviving thymic progenitors and recipient T cells were the source of high TCRbeta diversity at day 60 in some patients. One year post-transplant, T-cell counts and diversity were largely derived from T cells produced anew. Reportedly, only several hundred clones from non-depleted graft cells drove alpha-beta T-cell counts at about two months.

Unique molecular identifiers featured in how the TCRbeta library was prepared. One entry per CDR3 protein, called by TCRdb with MiXCR from the PCR reads. Of 500,000 or so distinct CDR3 sequences listed, about an eighth are singletons. Germline CDR1 MRHNA, CDR2 SNTAGT. V was cut by 0 bases and J by 6 bases, with 10 bases left in between. The CDR3 totals 14 residues. V is TRBV6-4 and J is TRBJ2-3; unclear D gene. Sample: PBMCs, mostly from graft donor cells, taken 180 days after TCRalphabeta/CD19-depleted stem cell transplant. The receptor was derived from a female patient under 10 years old who had a stem cell transplant for aplastic anemia, so the T cells may come from the graft donor. CDR3 amino acids: CASSDSMTSDTQYF. The CDR3 nucleotides read TGTGCCAGCAGTGACTCTATGACGTCGGATACGCAGTATTTT.